The clone carrying this T cell receptor beta chain was detected many times. Its matching antigen is unknown. Sample-barcoded 5' priming and a J-beta primer mix drove a second PCR of roughly 7 to 11 cycles. Every sample gave at least 3 million paired-end reads containing CDR3. Via MiXCR, TCRdb re-called the 5' RACE reads, giving one row per CDR3 protein. The sample lists 700,000 to 850,000 distinct CDR3 sequences, 35% to 40% seen once, with about an eighth in the top ten. The data derive from a study of blood T cells in healthy people across ages. Study observations and caveats: Observed TCR beta diversity per million T cells went down as age went up. This fall followed a roughly linear course with age.

Germline CDR1 is SEHNR and CDR2 is FQNEAQ (reference sequence). V dropped 3 bases and J dropped 7 bases, with 12 bases sitting between them. The length of the CDR3 is 14 residues. This TCR came from a man between 18 and 35 years old in good health. This rearrangement joins TRBV7-9 to TRBJ1-4; tentatively, D is TRBD1 (6 bases). The sequenced material came from blood. The CDR3 protein is CASSLDRSTEKLFF. The DNA for the CDR3 is TGTGCCAGCAGCTTGGACAGATCGACTGAAAAACTGTTTTTT.